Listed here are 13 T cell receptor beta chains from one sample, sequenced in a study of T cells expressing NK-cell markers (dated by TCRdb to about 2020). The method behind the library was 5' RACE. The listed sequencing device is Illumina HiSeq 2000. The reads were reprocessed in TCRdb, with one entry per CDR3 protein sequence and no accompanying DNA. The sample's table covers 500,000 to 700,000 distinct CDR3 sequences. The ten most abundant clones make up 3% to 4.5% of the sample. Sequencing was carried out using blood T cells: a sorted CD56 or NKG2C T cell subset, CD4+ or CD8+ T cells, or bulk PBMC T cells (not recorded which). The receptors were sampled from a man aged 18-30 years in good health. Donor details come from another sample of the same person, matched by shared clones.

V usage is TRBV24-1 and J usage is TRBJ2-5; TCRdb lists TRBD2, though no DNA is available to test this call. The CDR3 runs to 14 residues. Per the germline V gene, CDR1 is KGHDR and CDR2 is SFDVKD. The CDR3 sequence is CATSDVGLQETQYF.

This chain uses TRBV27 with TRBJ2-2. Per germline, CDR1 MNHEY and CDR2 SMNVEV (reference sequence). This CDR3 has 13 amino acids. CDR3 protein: CASTQGSTGELFF.

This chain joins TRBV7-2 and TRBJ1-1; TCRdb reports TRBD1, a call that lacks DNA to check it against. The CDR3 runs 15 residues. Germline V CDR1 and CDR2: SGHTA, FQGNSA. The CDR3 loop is CASSGRGQGNTEAFF.

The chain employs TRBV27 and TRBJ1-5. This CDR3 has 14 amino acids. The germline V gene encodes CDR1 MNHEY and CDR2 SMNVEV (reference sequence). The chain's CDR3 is CASLGAPSNQPQHF.

CDR3 sequence: CASSLDGYSNQPQHF. This chain connects TRBV12-3 or TRBV12-4 to TRBJ1-5. The CDR3 has 15 residues.

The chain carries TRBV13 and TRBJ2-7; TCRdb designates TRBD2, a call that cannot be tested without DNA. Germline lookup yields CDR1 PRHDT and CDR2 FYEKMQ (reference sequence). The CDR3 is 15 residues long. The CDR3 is CASSLTSGGPYEQYF.

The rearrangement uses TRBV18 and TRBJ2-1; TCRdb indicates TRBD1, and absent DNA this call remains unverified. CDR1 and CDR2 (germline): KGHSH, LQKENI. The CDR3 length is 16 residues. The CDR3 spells CASSPAWTGVRDEQFF.

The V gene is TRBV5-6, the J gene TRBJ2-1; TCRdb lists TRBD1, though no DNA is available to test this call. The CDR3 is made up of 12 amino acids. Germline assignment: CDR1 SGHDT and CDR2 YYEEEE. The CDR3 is CASTWGGNEQFF.

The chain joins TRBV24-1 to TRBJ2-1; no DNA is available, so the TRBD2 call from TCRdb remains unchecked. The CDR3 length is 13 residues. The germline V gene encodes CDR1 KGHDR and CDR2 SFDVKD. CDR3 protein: CASSGTSHNEQFF.

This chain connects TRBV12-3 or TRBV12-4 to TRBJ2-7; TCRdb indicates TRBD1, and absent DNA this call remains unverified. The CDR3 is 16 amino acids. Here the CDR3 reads CASTHYTGNRPYEQYF.

The CDR3 protein is CASSLMTGVNTEAFF. The chain is built from TRBV4-2 and TRBJ1-1; the TCRdb call, TRBD1, lacks DNA for checking. CDR1 is LGHNA, CDR2 YNFKEQ, per germline. This CDR3 spans 15 amino acids.

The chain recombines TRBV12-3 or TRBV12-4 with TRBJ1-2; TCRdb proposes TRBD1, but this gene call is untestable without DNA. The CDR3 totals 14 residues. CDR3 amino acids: CASTEPGRNYGYTF.

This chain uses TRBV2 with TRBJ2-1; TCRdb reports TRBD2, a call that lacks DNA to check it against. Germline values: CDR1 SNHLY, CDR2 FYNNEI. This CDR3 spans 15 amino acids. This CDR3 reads CASSELRDQYNEQFF.